This TCR beta chain emerged from a study of tumor-infiltrating lymphocytes in primary liver carcinoma. Study results and caveats: A small share of top clones, only about 7-24%, was found in all five tumor regions.

A primer in the constant region served to generate TCR beta cDNA from around 500 ng of total RNA. Modified slightly, ARM-PCR produced TCR beta libraries over three nested multiplex PCR rounds. TRBV1-TRBV30 forward primers paired with a C-beta reverse primer were used in the first two PCR rounds, which ran roughly 10 cycles each. TCRdb re-called the multiplex PCR reads with MiXCR, one entry per CDR3 protein. The data show about 32,000 distinct CDR3 sequences, 70% to 85% seen once. CDR1 SGHRS and CDR2 YFSETQ come from the germline V gene. The CDR3 has 10 amino acids. About this clonotype: As yet, its antigen is unknown. One end of the junction varies from germline; a read error may be responsible.

Unsorted bulk tissue (roughly 19-31 mg) underwent RNA and DNA co-extraction. The J gene is TRBJ2-7, the V gene TRBV5-1, with D possibly being TRBD1 (5 bases). The origin of this receptor is a man aged 35 to 55 with primary liver carcinoma and hepatitis B virus infection. The sample consisted of liver tumor tissue from sampling region 4. This sample's subset: tumor region T4, right-lateral pole. For the CDR3, the DNA is TGCGCCAACAGCTTGGTGGGAAGGGGCTTC. It translates to CANSLVGRGF.